The 30 T cell receptor beta chains given below trace back to one sample, sequenced in a study of prognosis after radiotherapy for stage I lung cancer. Genomic DNA was the source, and TCR beta CDR3 was amplified from it by two-round multiplex PCR. The use of primers specific to each TRBV and TRBJ gene characterized first-round PCR. Using its own MiXCR run on the multiplex PCR reads, TCRdb lists one record per CDR3 protein. The repertoire holds more than 13,000 distinct CDR3 sequences, with 25% to 30% as singletons. Here the sequenced sample was PBMCs, taken before or after stereotactic body radiation therapy (not recorded which). These receptors were taken from a donor over 45 with non-small cell lung cancer.

This clonotype was found many times. The chain has TRBV11-2 and TRBJ2-5; D unclear. V lost 2 bases and J lost 4, with 5 bases in between. Germline V gene lookup returns CDR1 SGHAT and CDR2 FQNNGV. This CDR3 contains 12 residues. CDR3 loop: CASSLMSETQYF. The CDR3 bases are TGTGCCAGCAGCTTAATGTCAGAGACCCAGTACTTC.

Ten or more counts support this clonotype. Given a much more abundant clone one base away, this may be a read error. The conserved phenylalanine or tryptophan is not found at the CDR3 terminus, so this likely reflects a read error. The chain joins TRBV28 to TRBJ2-7; TRBD2 aligns across 10 bases. The junction had 5 bases not matched to a gene; V was cut back by 6 bases and J by 6 bases. Germline lookup yields CDR1 MDHEN and CDR2 SYDVKM. The CDR3 contains 13 residues. The CDR3 spells CASRQREGPEQYS. CDR3 in DNA: TGTGCCAGCAGGCAGCGGGAGGGCCCCGAGCAGTACTCC.

In its sample, this clonotype was seen many times. The V and J genes are TRBV10-3 and TRBJ2-3; D might be TRBD1 (6 bases). The V gene lost 6 bases and the J gene lost 0 bases, with 34 bases spanning the gap. Germline V gives CDR1 ENHRY, CDR2 SYGVKD. There are 22 residues in the CDR3. The DNA of the CDR3 is TGTGCCATCAGGGCGTCCATAGGACAGAGGCCGGCTACCGATTCTAGCACAGATACGCAGTATTTT. This encodes CAIRASIGQRPATDSSTDTQYF.

In its sample, this clonotype was seen many times. The rearrangement joins TRBV3-1 to TRBJ2-3; D not certain. The CDR3 runs 14 residues. CDR1 and CDR2 from the germline V gene are LGHDT and YNNKEL (reference sequence). Deletions cut 2 bases from V and 3 bases from J, with 9 bases between. Here the CDR3 DNA reads TGTGCCAGCAGCCAATTGGTTCAGACAGATACGCAGTATTTT. Translating it yields CASSQLVQTDTQYF.

This clonotype was counted at least ten times. The chain employs TRBV12-3 or TRBV12-4 and TRBJ2-7; D not certain. The V end was cut by 0 bases, the J end by 3 bases, with 12 bases between. The CDR3 sequence is 15 residues long. CDR3 in amino acids: CASSLAAGANYEQYF. The CDR3 DNA reads as TGTGCCAGCAGTTTAGCGGCAGGAGCGAACTACGAGCAGTACTTC.

This clonotype was seen repeatedly, ten times or more. The chain couples TRBV5-5 to TRBJ2-7; D remains ambiguous. CDR3 size: 13 residues. V lost 2 bases to trimming and J lost 4 bases, with 10 bases between them. The germline V gene has CDR1 SGHKS and CDR2 YYEKEE (reference sequence). CDR3 nucleotides: TGTGCCAGCAGCTTTCGGCCGGAGTACGAGCAGTACTTC. It yields the protein CASSFRPEYEQYF.

There are many counts of this clonotype. The gene calls are TRBV4-1 and TRBJ2-1, with a possible D match to TRBD2 (7 bases). In germline, CDR1 is MGHRA, CDR2 YSYEKL. This CDR3 spans 18 amino acids. Trimming left V 0 bases short and J 1 base short, with 16 bases between. CDR3 nucleotide sequence: TGCGCCAGCAGCCAAGATCTGGGGGGGAGGGGGTCCTACAATGAGCAGTTCTTC. This gives the protein CASSQDLGGRGSYNEQFF.

This clonotype was detected many times. The gene calls are TRBV6-1 and TRBJ2-6; 8 bases are a match to TRBD1. This CDR3 spans 16 amino acids. V gave up 11 bases and J gave up 0 bases; unmatched junction bases: 9. Germline CDR1 MNHNS, CDR2 SASEGT. CDR3 nucleotide sequence: TGTGCCGGCTGTCGACAGGGGATCTCTGGGGCCAACGTCCTGACTTTC. It translates to CAGCRQGISGANVLTF.

This clonotype is medium-sized (0.01 to 0.1%). The V and J genes are TRBV30 and TRBJ1-3; unclear D gene. The ends were cut back, 1 base at V and 0 bases at J, with 7 bases in the middle. Germline lookup yields CDR1 GTSNPN and CDR2 SVGIG (reference sequence). The CDR3 length is 14 residues. This CDR3 is CAWSELSSGNTIYF. The CDR3, as DNA: TGTGCCTGGAGTGAATTAAGCTCTGGAAACACCATATATTTT.

This clonotype showed up many times. This chain links TRBV10-3 with TRBJ2-3; 9 bases fit TRBD2. V shed 8 bases, J shed 8 bases, and the junction held 17 bases outside the gene matches. There are 16 residues in the CDR3. Germline values: CDR1 ENHRY, CDR2 SYGVKD. CDR3 DNA: TGTGCCATCTCCTTGAGTAGCGGGGGCACTCAGGGTACGCAGTATTTT. It codes for CAISLSSGGTQGTQYF.

Sample share makes this clonotype medium-sized. This sequence joins TRBV6-1 and TRBJ1-5; 7 bases match TRBD1. The CDR3 is made up of 15 amino acids. Germline values: CDR1 MNHNS, CDR2 SASEGT. Trimming removed 6 bases from V and 2 bases from J; junction bases left unmatched: 7. The CDR3, as DNA: TGTGCCAGCAGCCCAAGGGGGCCGGGCAATCAGCCCCAGCATTTT. Its translation is CASSPRGPGNQPQHF.

Comments on this clonotype: One base away lies a much larger clone, so this may be a sequencing read error. The V and J genes are TRBV7-9 and TRBJ2-7; D is possibly TRBD1 (5 bases). The germline CDR1 and CDR2 sequences are SEHNR and FQNEAQ (reference sequence). CDR3 length equals 15 residues. Trimming cost V 3 bases and J 5 bases, with 17 bases left between them. The CDR3 DNA sequence: TGTGCCAGCAGCTTCCCCAACTCAGGGATCCACGAGCAGTACTTC. It is translated as CASSFPNSGIHEQYF.

This clonotype was picked up many times. The V and J genes are TRBV6-5 and TRBJ2-6; D remains ambiguous. The CDR3 is 15 amino acids. Between the trimmed V and J ends, which lost 4 bases and 0 bases, there was a span of 7 bases. CDR1 is MNHEY and CDR2 is SVGAGI in the germline V gene. The CDR3 protein is CASSSKGSGANVLTF. The DNA of the CDR3 is TGTGCCAGCAGTTCGAAGGGCTCTGGGGCCAACGTCCTGACTTTC.

Note on this clonotype: At one end, the junction sequence differs from germline, possibly due to a read error. The genes are TRBV5-4 and TRBJ2-1; 10 nucleotides agree with TRBD1. This CDR3 is built from 15 residues. The V gene's germline CDR1 is SGHNT and CDR2 YYREEE (reference sequence). CDR3: CASSRDRGGYNEKFF. The CDR3 nucleotides read TGTGCCAGCAGCCGGGACAGGGGCGGGTACAATGAGAAGTTCTTC. Together with reference TRBV5-4 and TRBJ2-1, the CDR3 gives the full variable domain: ETGVTQSPTHLIKTRGQQVTLRCSSQSGHNTVSWYQQALGQGPQFIFQYYREEENGRGNFPPRFSGLQFPNYSSELNVNALELDDSALYLCASSRDRGGYNEKFFGPGTRLTVL.

This clonotype was seen a single time. With only one base between it and a far larger clone, this is likely a read error. The chain combines TRBV6-5 with TRBJ1-4; D not resolved. Germline assignment: CDR1 MNHEY and CDR2 SVGAGI. CDR3 length equals 14 residues. The CDR3 bases are TGTGCCAGCACCGACGACGGGCAAGATGAAAATCTGTTTTTT. It yields the protein CASTDDGQDENLFF.

This clonotype has ten or more counts. The V gene is TRBV5-6, the J gene TRBJ2-7; 7 positions match TRBD1. Germline-derived CDR1 and CDR2 are SGHDT and YYEEEE. The CDR3 has 15 amino acids. The junction had 6 bases not matched to a gene; V was cut back by 0 bases and J by 3 bases. Here the CDR3 reads CASSLAGGANYEQYF. In DNA form, the CDR3 reads TGTGCCAGCAGCTTGGCAGGGGGAGCTAACTACGAGCAGTACTTC.

This clonotype has ten or more counts. The chain couples TRBV3-1 to TRBJ1-2; no definite D call. Trimming took off 1 base at V and 5 bases at J, with 8 bases between the two ends. CDR1 is LGHDT and CDR2 is YNNKEL in the germline V gene (reference sequence). The CDR3 length is 13 residues. CDR3 DNA: TGTGCCAGCAGCCAAGGCAGCCTGTATGGCTACACCTTC. Amino acid sequence: CASSQGSLYGYTF.

This clonotype came up many times. V gene TRBV5-5 combines with J gene TRBJ2-7; a possible D gene is TRBD1 (6 bases). CDR3 length equals 15 residues. V was pared by 4 bases and J by 0 bases, with 14 bases between. The germline CDR1 and CDR2 sequences are SGHKS and YYEKEE (reference sequence). The CDR3 sequence is CASSTGHRDSYEQYF. DNA of the CDR3: TGTGCCAGCAGCACGGGACACAGAGACTCCTACGAGCAGTACTTC.

This clonotype was found many times. This chain joins TRBV28 and TRBJ1-5; D gene ambiguous. The CDR3 totals 14 residues. With 6 bases removed from V and 6 bases from J, the gap between germline ends came to 15 bases. Germline CDR1 is MDHEN and CDR2 is SYDVKM. The CDR3 loop is CASSPREEGQPQHF. The CDR3 DNA sequence: TGTGCCAGCAGCCCTCGGGAAGAAGGTCAGCCCCAGCATTTT.

The J gene is TRBJ1-1, the V gene TRBV6-5; D might be TRBD1 (5 bases). V was pared by 0 bases and J by 10 bases, with 15 bases between. Germline loops: CDR1 MNHEY, CDR2 SVGAGI. The CDR3 sequence is 14 residues long. The CDR3 DNA is TGTGCCAGCAGTTACTCGGGGGTGGGCACTCGAGCTTTCTTT. It translates to CASSYSGVGTRAFF.

This clonotype was found many times. This sequence joins TRBV13 and TRBJ2-5; a possible D gene is TRBD2 (6 bases). Germline CDR1 PRHDT, CDR2 FYEKMQ (reference sequence). V was pared by 5 bases and J by 5 bases, with 15 bases between. The CDR3 consists of 14 residues. The CDR3 here is CASSAKLGGETQYF. In DNA form, the CDR3 reads TGTGCCAGCAGCGCTAAGTTGGGGGGTGAGACCCAGTACTTC.

This clonotype was seen repeatedly, ten times or more. The rearrangement uses TRBV6-1 and TRBJ2-7; D is possibly TRBD1 (6 bases). The CDR3 consists of 15 residues. V was clipped by 4 bases and J by 4 bases, with 17 bases between them. Germline V lookup: CDR1 MNHNS, CDR2 SASEGT. The CDR3 protein is CASSAQGTALYEQYF. The CDR3 DNA is TGTGCCAGCAGTGCACAGGGTACCGCTCTTTACGAGCAGTACTTC.

In its sample, this clonotype was seen many times. This chain connects TRBV20-1 to TRBJ2-1; 10 bases are a match to TRBD2. The V segment lost 6 bases and the J segment 8 bases; nucleotides outside the gene matches: 16. The CDR3 loop spans 16 amino acids. The germline CDR1 and CDR2 sequences are DFQATT and SNEGSKA (reference sequence). CDR3 sequence: CSALDRASGSWYEQFF. CDR3 in DNA: TGCAGTGCCCTAGACAGGGCTAGCGGGAGTTGGTATGAGCAGTTCTTC.

In its sample, this clonotype ranks as medium-sized. V is TRBV4-1 and J is TRBJ2-3, with TRBD2 as a possible D gene (5 bases). The germline CDR1 and CDR2 sequences are MGHRA and YSYEKL. V shed 1 base and J shed 0 bases, with 14 bases lying between them. The CDR3 runs to 17 residues. CDR3 in DNA: TGCGCCAGCAGCCAAGTATTAGCTAGCTTTAGCACAGATACGCAGTATTTT. This codes for CASSQVLASFSTDTQYF.

This clonotype was found a few times. This may stem from a read error, because a much larger clone lies one nucleotide away. This chain joins TRBV20-1 and TRBJ2-5, with D possibly being TRBD1 (6 bases). The germline V gene encodes CDR1 DFQATT and CDR2 SNEGSKA (reference sequence). The length of the CDR3 is 14 residues. The V end lost 1 base, the J end lost 9 bases, and 18 bases lay between the germline ends. The CDR3 sequence is CSARAGGLFEAQYF. The CDR3 coding sequence is TGCAGTGCTAGAGCTGGGGGCCTCTTTGAGGCCCAGTACTTC.

With regard to this clonotype: A far larger clone is only one base removed, so a read error is likely. The rearrangement links TRBV6-4 to TRBJ2-2; 14 nucleotides line up with TRBD2. Germline V CDR1 and CDR2: MRHNA, SNTAGT. The length of the CDR3 is 17 residues. V lost 7 bases to trimming and J lost 10 bases; unmatched junction nucleotides: 14. The CDR3 DNA reads TGTGCCAGCATGGTGACTAGCGGGAGGGCCGTTTCCGTGGAGCTGTTTTTT. The encoded protein is CASMVTSGRAVSVELFF.

This clonotype was observed many times. The chain joins TRBV28 to TRBJ2-2, with D hard to call. The ends were cut back, 3 bases at V and 1 base at J, with 6 bases in the middle. Looked up from germline, CDR1 is MDHEN and CDR2 is SYDVKM. This CDR3 region has 14 residues. Here the CDR3 DNA reads TGTGCCAGCAGTTTGATGGTGAACACCGGGGAGCTGTTTTTT. Amino acid sequence: CASSLMVNTGELFF.

This clonotype has a count of ten or more. A read error is possible here, since a much larger clone lies one base away. The chain employs TRBV5-1 and TRBJ2-7; 7 bases fit TRBD1. The CDR3 extends over 15 amino acids. Germline values: CDR1 SGHRS, CDR2 YFSETQ. Germline trimming cut 4 bases from V and 1 base from J; bases unmatched to any gene: 8. CDR3 loop: CASSLGQVASYEQYF. CDR3 DNA: TGCGCCAGCAGCCTAGGACAGGTTGCATCCTACGAGCAGTACTTC.

By sample fraction, this clonotype is medium-sized. V gene TRBV6-1 combines with J gene TRBJ2-5; D remains ambiguous. V dropped 1 base and J dropped 7 bases, with 10 bases sitting between them. The CDR3 is 13 amino acids. Germline V CDR1 and CDR2: MNHNS, SASEGT. The DNA for the CDR3 is TGTGCCAGCAGTGAAGAGGCTAGAGGGACCCAGTACTTC. Its protein product is CASSEEARGTQYF.

By sample share, this clonotype is medium-sized. CDR3: CASSLGQGVYNSPLHF. The CDR3, as DNA: TGTGCCAGCAGTTTGGGACAGGGCGTTTATAATTCACCCCTCCACTTT. J is TRBJ1-6 and V is TRBV12-3 or TRBV12-4; 9 bases match TRBD1. The CDR3 extends over 16 amino acids. The J segment lost 4 bases and the V segment lost 3 bases, leaving 4 bases of the junction unmatched.